Listed below are T cell receptor beta chains from one sample, sequenced in a study of Ad26.COV2.S vaccination and SARS-CoV-2 variants. Produced via immunoSEQ multiplex PCR; TCRdb's table is partial and in-frame only. The data contain roughly 450,000 clones, around 90% of them seen just once; the ten biggest clones take up approximately 12%. The source was peripheral blood, collected in a trial of Ad26.COV2.S vaccine versus placebo. These receptors came from a person aged 18-65 years who received the Ad26.COV2.S COVID-19 vaccine or a placebo. CDR3s include the opening cysteine and the closing phenylalanine or tryptophan. A D gene is named only where the DNA matches it firmly. Size is stated for part of the rows, as once, few or many counts, or as a class when the clone is expanded.

CDR3 | DNA | J | V | size | D
CASSYGGGRVGTGELFF | TGTGCCAGCAGCTATGGGGGTGGAAGGGTCGGCACCGGGGAGCTGTTTTTT | TRBJ2-2 | TRBV7-6 | NA | NA
CATSDPSGRFGNEQFF | TGTGCCACCAGTGACCCCAGCGGGAGGTTTGGCAATGAGCAGTTCTTC | TRBJ2-1 | TRBV24-1 | NA | TRBD2
CASSLVGTGSFGRKLFF | TGCGCCAGCAGCTTGGTTGGGACAGGGTCATTCGGGAGAAAACTGTTTTTT | TRBJ1-4 | TRBV5-1 | NA | TRBD1
CASSQGAQYGHSGNTIYF | TGCGCCAGCAGCCAAGGGGCCCAATACGGACATTCGGGAAACACCATATATTTT | TRBJ1-3 | TRBV4-3 | NA | NA
CAWRRRGPNQPQHF | TGTGCCTGGAGGAGGAGGGGGCCTAATCAGCCCCAGCATTTT | TRBJ1-5 | TRBV30 | NA | TRBD1
CASSPDRVEKLFF | TGCGCCAGCAGCCCGGACAGGGTTGAAAAACTGTTTTTT | TRBJ1-4 | TRBV5-1 | NA | TRBD1
CASSLEGSNQPQHF | TGCGCCAGCAGCTTGGAGGGGAGCAATCAGCCCCAGCATTTT | TRBJ1-5 | TRBV5-1 | NA | NA
CASSQGRDPYGYTF | TGTGCCAGCTCACAGGGCAGGGACCCCTATGGCTACACCTTC | TRBJ1-2 | TRBV18 | NA | NA
CASSYSKGDTEAFF | TGTGCCAGCAGTTACTCGAAGGGAGACACTGAAGCTTTCTTT | TRBJ1-1 | TRBV6-5 | NA | NA
CASSYLGTDNYGYTF | TGTGCCAGCAGTTACTTGGGGACAGATAACTATGGCTACACCTTC | TRBJ1-2 | TRBV6-2/TRBV6-3 | few | TRBD1
CASSQLATGELFF | TGTGCCAGCAGCCAGCTAGCGACCGGGGAGCTGTTTTTT | TRBJ2-2 | TRBV11-3 | NA | NA
CASSFTGTGDIETQYF | TGTGCCAGCAGTTTCACCGGGACGGGGGACATAGAGACCCAGTACTTC | TRBJ2-5 | TRBV27 | NA | NA
CASSQDPAGTVYGYTF | TGCGCCAGCAGCCAAGATCCGGCCGGGACAGTCTATGGCTACACCTTC | TRBJ1-2 | TRBV4-3 | NA | TRBD1
CASSPDQSSYNEQFF | TGTGCCAGCAGCCCCGATCAGAGCTCCTACAATGAGCAGTTCTTC | TRBJ2-1 | TRBV7-2 | NA | NA
CASRLRDRGLNEQFF | TGTGCCAGCAGACTCCGGGACAGGGGGCTGAATGAGCAGTTCTTC | TRBJ2-1 | TRBV11-1 | NA | TRBD1
CASSRTATNEKLFF | TGCGCCAGCAGCAGGACAGCAACTAATGAAAAACTGTTTTTT | TRBJ1-4 | TRBV4-3 | NA | NA
CASSPGDLTQYF | TGTGCCAGCAGCCCCGGGGACCTAACCCAGTACTTC | TRBJ2-5 | TRBV9 | NA | NA
CASSWGSGANVLTF | TGTGCCAGTTCTTGGGGGTCTGGGGCCAACGTCCTGACTTTC | TRBJ2-6 | TRBV7-3 | NA | NA
CASSLTGDQPQHF | TGTGCCAGCAGTCTCACAGGGGATCAGCCCCAGCATTTT | TRBJ1-5 | TRBV6-6 | once | TRBD1
CASTPGQTYEQYF | TGTGCCAGCACACCGGGACAGACCTACGAGCAGTACTTC | TRBJ2-7 | TRBV12-3/TRBV12-4 | NA | TRBD1
CATSREEDSGNTIYF | TGTGCCACCAGCAGAGAAGAGGACTCTGGAAACACCATATATTTT | TRBJ1-3 | TRBV15 | NA | NA
CASSPDRAQETQYF | TGTGCCAGCTCGCCGGACAGGGCGCAAGAGACCCAGTACTTC | TRBJ2-5 | TRBV18 | NA | TRBD1
CASSLTSPGVDEKLFF | TGTGCCAGCAGCCTTACCAGCCCCGGGGTTGATGAAAAACTGTTTTTT | TRBJ1-4 | TRBV7-9 | NA | NA
CASSRDGGSYEQYF | TGTGCCAGCAGCCGAGACGGCGGCTCCTACGAGCAGTACTTC | TRBJ2-7 | TRBV7-8 | NA | NA
CARSLVGGGGNPEAFF | TGCGCCCGCAGCTTGGTCGGGGGAGGGGGGAACCCTGAAGCTTTCTTT | TRBJ1-1 | TRBV5-1 | NA | NA